What follows are 6 T cell receptor beta chains derived from one specimen sequenced in a study of blood T cells in healthy people across ages. Through a sample-barcoded 5' primer and a J-beta primer mix, a second PCR was run for 7 to 11 cycles. TCRdb itself ran the 5' RACE reads through MiXCR, one entry per CDR3 protein. This table has under 1,000,000 distinct CDR3 sequences, about 37% appearing once. The specimen was blood. Every receptor here comes from a young man in good health.

The chain has TRBV20-1 and TRBJ2-5, with 10 positions matching TRBD2. Germline CDR1 and CDR2: DFQATT and SNEGSKA (reference sequence). Germline trimming cut 3 bases from V and 0 bases from J; bases unmatched to any gene: 10. CDR3 size: 17 residues. This chain's CDR3 is CSASGLAGAGYQETQYF. In DNA form, the CDR3 reads TGCAGTGCTAGCGGCCTAGCGGGGGCCGGGTACCAAGAGACCCAGTACTTC.

A few counts support this clonotype. As DNA, the CDR3 is TGCAGTGCTAGAGACCCGCAGGACAGTAATCAGCCCCAGCATTTT. Translating gives CSARDPQDSNQPQHF. The chain recombines TRBV20-1 with TRBJ1-5; possible D gene TRBD1, 6 bases. CDR3 length: 15 amino acids. The germline V gene has CDR1 DFQATT and CDR2 SNEGSKA (reference sequence). V was shortened by 0 bases and J by 4 bases, with 13 bases between the two germline ends.

This clonotype was recorded at least ten times. The chain links TRBV2 to TRBJ2-1, with D unclear. This CDR3 has 12 residues. Germline CDR1 is SNHLY and CDR2 is FYNNEI. Trimming took off 6 bases at V and 6 bases at J, with 9 bases between the two ends. The CDR3 DNA sequence: TGTGCCAGCAGGGTCGAGAGCAATGAGCAGTTCTTC. Translation gives CASRVESNEQFF.

Concerning this clonotype: It may be a read error: a sequence one base away is much more abundant. V is TRBV27 and J is TRBJ2-5; D might be TRBD1 (5 bases). V lost 2 bases, J lost 11 bases, and 18 bases lay in between. Per the germline V gene, CDR1 is MNHEY and CDR2 is SMNVEV (reference sequence). This CDR3 region has 14 residues. CDR3: CASSLRARGNEQYF. The CDR3 DNA reads TGTGCCAGCAGTTTAAGGGCTAGGGGCAATGAGCAGTACTTC.

This clonotype was observed a handful of times. The chain recombines TRBV29-1 with TRBJ2-5; D possibly corresponds to TRBD2 (7 bases). The ends were cut back, 1 base at V and 11 bases at J, with 20 bases in the middle. This CDR3 has 14 amino acids. CDR1 SQVTM and CDR2 ANQGSEA come from the germline V gene. The DNA for the CDR3 is TGCAGCGTTGAAGCGAGGGGGACTACCGATGAGCAGTACTTC. Translating gives CSVEARGTTDEQYF.

This clonotype was counted a few times. This chain joins TRBV11-2 and TRBJ2-3; TRBD2 is a possible D gene (5 bases). V shed 3 bases and J shed 1 base, with 8 bases lying between them. The CDR3 length is 14 residues. Per germline, CDR1 SGHAT and CDR2 FQNNGV. The CDR3 loop reads CASSFGLRTDTQYF. The CDR3 region has the DNA TGTGCCAGCAGCTTCGGACTCCGCACAGATACGCAGTATTTT.